The clone carrying this TCR beta chain was recorded at least ten times. Its antigen is still unknown. This entry comes from a study of prognosis after radiotherapy for stage I lung cancer. Overall study context: Stage I lung tumors that were newly diagnosed and primary were found in about 14 patients, while a few patients had oligometastatic NSCLC after surgical resection of the primary tumor. For radiotherapy, patients got SBRT split into 3 to 5 fractions, giving a biologically effective dose of at least 100 Gy.

TCR beta CDR3 amplification from genomic DNA was performed by two-round multiplex PCR. Round one of PCR was performed, and it used primers specific to each TRBV and TRBJ gene. TCRdb re-analysed the multiplex PCR reads in MiXCR, keeping a single row per CDR3 protein. The data show 45,000 to 60,000 distinct CDR3 sequences, about 37% seen once. Findings and limits, study-wide: Medians of roughly 10,000 versus 7,000 showed unique TCR clone counts falling after stereotactic body radiation therapy.

Unmatched junction bases numbered 8, after V lost 3 bases and J lost 6 bases. Per germline, CDR1 SGHRS and CDR2 YFSETQ. The length of the CDR3 is 15 residues. The sequencing used PBMCs, collected before or after stereotactic body radiation therapy (not recorded which). This chain connects TRBV5-1 to TRBJ2-7; 11 bases align to TRBD2. The sequence came from a donor at least 50 years old with non-small cell lung cancer. The CDR3 loop reads CASSSDPGLAGEQYF. The DNA for the CDR3 is TGCGCCAGCAGCTCGGACCCCGGACTAGCGGGCGAGCAGTACTTC.